The text below deals with one T cell receptor beta chain. These data are taken from a study of T cells in localized non-small cell lung cancer. Sequencing was performed with immunoSEQ multiplex PCR; in TCRdb, only in-frame clones are kept and a portion is missing. The top ten hold approximately 7% of the sample, which has 20,000 to 25,000 clones, approximately 90% seen once. There are 14 residues in the CDR3. Between the trimmed V and J ends, which lost 0 bases and 1 base, there was a span of 7 bases. The germline V gene has CDR1 SGHRS and CDR2 YFSETQ. The gene calls are TRBV5-1 and TRBJ1-1; D is ambiguous. This clonotype originated in a male donor aged 60 or over with stage I squamous cell lung carcinoma. This material consisted of peripheral blood, taken before any cancer treatment. CDR3 sequence reads: CASSLAHRNTEAFF. CDR3 in DNA: TGCGCCAGCAGCTTGGCACATCGGAACACTGAAGCTTTCTTT.